The clone carrying this T cell receptor (beta chain) was counted ten times or more. The antigen remains undetermined. Not a single patient had been given any form of treatment at any point before undergoing thyroid surgery. This entry belongs to a study of metastatic and nonmetastatic thyroid tumors. Study overall: Where malignant and benign thyroid patients were concerned, repertoires were compared across blood and tumor or nodule tissue. General observations from the study: Benign nodules reportedly had significantly lower TCR beta diversity than malignant thyroid tumors in blood and tumor.

Under the authors' procedure: In papillary thyroid cancer, a distant-metastasis classifier was built using CDR3 differences across clinicopathological groups. TCRdb called clones again from the PCR reads with MiXCR. The V and J calls and clone size are TCRdb's, not the authors'. The table has about 92,000 clones, 14% to 15% seen once; the top ten hold roughly 3.6%. The TCR comes from a female donor with papillary thyroid cancer or a benign thyroid nodule (not recorded which). Some clones in this sample may be carry-over from other donors' samples. The sample consisted of blood.

The CDR3 loop is CASSQGGGSSYEQYF. CDR3 sequence (DNA): TGCGCCAGCAGCCAAGGGGGGGGAAGCTCCTACGAGCAGTACTTC. The chain is built from TRBV4-1 and TRBJ2-7; 7 positions match TRBD2. The germline CDR1 and CDR2 sequences are MGHRA and YSYEKL. This CDR3 contains 15 residues. Trimming at V came to 1 base and at J to 0 bases, leaving 3 bases not matched to a gene.